The 8 T cell receptor beta chains listed next were all sequenced from one sample in a study of OX40 agonist ivuxolimab in advanced cancers. Repertoires were generated with immunoSEQ multiplex PCR, while TCRdb's copy carries only in-frame clones and drops some. The sample shows 35,000 to 45,000 clones, about four fifths of them seen only once. Here the sequenced sample was CD4+ or CD8+ T cells sorted from blood, taken in a trial of the OX40 agonist ivuxolimab. These receptors all stem from an adult with an advanced solid tumor such as melanoma, head and neck, liver or kidney cancer.

This chain joins TRBV21-1 and TRBJ1-2; the D call TRBD1 from the table was never checked on the DNA. TRBV21-1 is tagged as a pseudogene. The CDR3 length is 15 residues. DNA of the CDR3: TGTGCCAGCAGCAAAAACAGGCAATGGCGCTATGGCTACACCTTC. The encoded protein is CASSKNRQWRYGYTF.

The V and J genes are TRBV6-6 and TRBJ1-3, with a tentative D call TRBD1 (6 bases). Between the trimmed V and J ends, which lost 5 bases and 0 bases, there was a span of 11 bases. In germline, CDR1 is MNHNY, CDR2 SVGAGI (reference sequence). The length of the CDR3 is 15 residues. Here the CDR3 DNA reads TGTGCCAGCAGTCATCAGGGGAGCTCTGGAAACACCATATATTTT. Translated: CASSHQGSSGNTIYF.

A single count supports this clone. The gene calls are TRBV5-8 and TRBJ1-4; TRBD1 matches 7 bases. After removal of 4 bases from V and 12 bases from J, the junction contained 12 bases not matched to a gene. The CDR3 length is 14 residues. Germline lookup yields CDR1 SGHTS and CDR2 YDEGEE. The CDR3, as DNA: TGTGCCAGCAGCCTCCGCCGGACAGGCGGGCAACTGTTTTTT. Its protein is CASSLRRTGGQLFF.

The genes are TRBV28 and TRBJ2-7; D remains unclear. V gave up 2 bases and J gave up 4 bases, with 12 bases separating them. Germline V gene data show CDR1 as MDHEN and CDR2 as SYDVKM. CDR3 size: 14 residues. CDR3 residues: CASSLEFQGYEQYF. The CDR3 DNA reads as TGTGCCAGCAGTTTAGAGTTTCAAGGGTACGAGCAGTACTTC.

The chain's CDR3 is CASSVTMNLAKNIQYF. The CDR3 nucleotides are TGTGCCAGCAGTGTAACTATGAATCTAGCCAAAAACATTCAGTACTTC. The V and J genes are TRBV27 and TRBJ2-4, with unresolved D. The germline V gene encodes CDR1 MNHEY and CDR2 SMNVEV (reference sequence). V was trimmed by 5 bases and J by 0 bases, leaving 14 bases between them. This CDR3 has 16 residues.

The chain joins TRBV7-8 to TRBJ1-5; TRBD1 is a possible D gene (5 bases). Between the trimmed V and J ends, which lost 1 base and 3 bases, there was a span of 16 bases. The CDR3 has 17 amino acids. Germline loops: CDR1 SGHVS, CDR2 FQNEAQ. CDR3 in DNA: TGTGCCAGCAGCTTAGGGCTTACAGGTATCCACAATCAGCCCCAGCATTTT. Amino acids: CASSLGLTGIHNQPQHF.

This chain links TRBV7-8 with TRBJ2-3; possibly TRBD2 for D (5 bases). CDR3 size: 15 residues. Germline V gene sequence: CDR1 SGHVS, CDR2 FQNEAQ. V was pared by 5 bases and J by 4 bases, with 16 bases between. CDR3 sequence (DNA): TGTGCCAGCAGCGACCGGAGGATAAGTGCAGATACGCAGTATTTT. Encoded protein: CASSDRRISADTQYF.

J is TRBJ2-1 and V is TRBV14; D perhaps matches TRBD1 (6 bases). Deletions cut 8 bases from V and 5 bases from J, with 22 bases between. CDR3 length equals 16 residues. CDR1 and CDR2 (germline): SGHDN, FVKESK. The CDR3 DNA follows: TGTGCCAGCGCACCCGGCGAGAGGGGGTTGAACAATGAGCAGTTCTTC. Its translation is CASAPGERGLNNEQFF. Drawing the rest from reference TRBV14 and TRBJ2-1, the complete variable domain is EAGVTQFPSHSVIEKGQTVTLRCDPISGHDNLYWYRRVMGKEIKFLLHFVKESKQDESGMPNNRFLAERTGGTYSTLKVQPAELEDSGVYFCASAPGERGLNNEQFFGPGTRLTVL.